This T cell receptor (beta chain) originates from a study of beta chain features in type 1 diabetes. The isolated RNA, all of it, was reverse transcribed, so expressed TCRB transcripts were what got sequenced. TCRdb keeps only in-frame clones here, not all; method: immunoSEQ multiplex PCR. Of roughly 230,000 clones in the sample, over 8.5% were seen once. The CDR3 is 14 amino acids. Trimming left V 3 bases short and J 2 bases short, with 10 bases between. Germline CDR1 KGHSH, CDR2 LQKENI. This clone was detected a few times. Its antigen is as yet unknown. The study's findings and limits: Diminished insertions and augmented deletions at VDJ junctions characterized type 1 diabetes patients. Type 1 diabetes patients had moderately but significantly shorter TCRB CDR3s in all four CD4+ subsets. Although PCR might favor shorter templates, it would do so equally in patients and controls.

The chain is built from TRBV18 and TRBJ1-2, with D hard to call. The source is a woman between 18 and 30 years old in good health. The sequencing sample was made of naive CD4+ T cells from blood. CDR3 DNA: TGTGCCAGCTCACCGTCGAGGAACAACTATGGCTACACCTTC. This gives the protein CASSPSRNNYGYTF.